Sequencing of this TCR beta chain was carried out in a study of T cell repertoires in cytomegalovirus infection. Across the study: Recently identified HLA-C-restricted CMV epitopes and well-studied HLA-B-restricted CMV epitopes were used by the study. Based on public TCR beta signatures, there were indications of CMV infection and of a matching HLA type. General study results and limits: The cumulative frequency of public TCR beta families identified carriers of CMV plus the relevant HLA.

TCRdb reprocessed the reads with MiXCR, giving one entry per CDR3 protein. The sample contains 550,000 to 850,000 distinct CDR3 sequences, roughly 33% of which appear only once. V lost 5 bases to trimming and J lost 5 bases, with 18 bases between them. Germline V gene data show CDR1 as SGHVS and CDR2 as FNYEAQ. The CDR3 has 15 amino acids. This clonotype appeared a few times. Antigen unknown. The clonotype originates from a human donor in good health (CMV status not recorded). Some clones in this sample may be carry-over from other donors' samples. The rearrangement uses TRBV7-6 and TRBJ1-1; maybe TRBD1 (6 bases). Specimen: cultured PBMCs, collected from culture after CMV antigen stimulation. The CDR3 here is CASSPGGPGKTEAFF. CDR3 coding DNA: TGTGCCAGCAGCCCCGGGGGGCCGGGGAAGACTGAAGCTTTCTTT. The full variable domain, with the rest looked up from reference TRBV7-6 and TRBJ1-1, is GAGVSQSPRYKVTKRGQDVALRCDPISGHVSLYWYRQALGQGPEFLTYFNYEAQQDKSGLPNDRFSAERPEGSISTLTIQRTEQRDSAMYRCASSPGGPGKTEAFFGQGTRLTVV.